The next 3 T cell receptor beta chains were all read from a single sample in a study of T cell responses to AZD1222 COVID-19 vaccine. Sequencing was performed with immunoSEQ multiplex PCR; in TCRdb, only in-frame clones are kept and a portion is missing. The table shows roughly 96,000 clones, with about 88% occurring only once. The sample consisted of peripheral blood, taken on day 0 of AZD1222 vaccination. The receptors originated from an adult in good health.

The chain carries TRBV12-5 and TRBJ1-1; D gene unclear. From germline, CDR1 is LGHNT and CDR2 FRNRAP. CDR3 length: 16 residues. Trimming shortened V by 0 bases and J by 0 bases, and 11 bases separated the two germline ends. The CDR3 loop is CASGLVYVGVNTEAFF. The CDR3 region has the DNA TGTGCTAGTGGTTTGGTTTATGTCGGGGTGAACACTGAAGCTTTCTTT. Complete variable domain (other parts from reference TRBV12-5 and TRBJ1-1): DARVTQTPRHKVTEMGQEVTMRCQPILGHNTVFWYRQTMMQGLELLAYFRNRAPLDDSGMPKDRFSAEMPDATLATLKIQPSEPRDSAVYFCASGLVYVGVNTEAFFGQGTRLTVV.

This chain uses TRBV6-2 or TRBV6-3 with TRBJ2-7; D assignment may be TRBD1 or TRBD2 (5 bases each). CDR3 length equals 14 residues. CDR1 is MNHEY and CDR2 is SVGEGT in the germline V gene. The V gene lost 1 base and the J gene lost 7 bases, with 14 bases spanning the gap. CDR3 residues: CASSYWGLRREQYF. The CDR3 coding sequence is TGTGCCAGCAGTTACTGGGGCTTAAGGAGGGAGCAGTACTTC.

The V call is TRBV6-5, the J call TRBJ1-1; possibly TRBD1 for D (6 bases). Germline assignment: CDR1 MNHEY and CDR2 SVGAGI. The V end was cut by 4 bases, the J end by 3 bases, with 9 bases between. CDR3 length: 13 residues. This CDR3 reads CASSSNRDTEAFF. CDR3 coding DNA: TGTGCCAGCAGTTCAAACAGGGACACTGAAGCTTTCTTT.